The 3 T cell receptor beta chains in this list originate from one sample, sequenced in a study of T-cell memory formation after mild COVID-19. Each CDR3 protein is one row after TCRdb ran MiXCR on the 5' RACE reads. The repertoire holds about 470,000 distinct CDR3 sequences, with over 15% as singletons. Sequencing used PBMCs or a T cell subset sorted from them (not recorded which). The receptor source for this set is an adult woman who had mild COVID-19 (a few samples of this study predate the infection). Cell type and time point are not known.

V is TRBV6-5 and J is TRBJ2-7; D gene unclear. The V and J ends lost 5 bases and 7 bases respectively, with 9 bases between them. The CDR3 totals 11 residues. Germline loops: CDR1 MNHEY, CDR2 SVGAGI. The CDR3 sequence is CASSTMGEQYF. The CDR3 DNA follows: TGTGCCAGCAGTACGATGGGGGAGCAGTACTTC.

This clonotype was picked up a small number of times. The chain is built from TRBV27 and TRBJ2-2, with D possibly called TRBD1 or TRBD2 (5 bases each). Between the trimmed V and J ends, which lost 0 bases and 1 base, there was a span of 15 bases. The CDR3 contains 18 residues. Germline CDR1 and CDR2: MNHEY and SMNVEV (reference sequence). The CDR3: CASSLSILGVENTGELFF. CDR3 nucleotide sequence: TGTGCCAGCAGTTTATCGATATTGGGGGTAGAGAACACCGGGGAGCTGTTTTTT.

This clonotype showed up just once. CDR3 bases: TGTGCCAGCAGTTGGGAGGAGGGGAGGAACTATGGCTACACCTTC. Its protein product is CASSWEEGRNYGYTF. The chain links TRBV12-3 or TRBV12-4 to TRBJ1-2, with D perhaps matching TRBD1 (5 bases). This CDR3 is 15 amino acids long. Trimming stripped 4 bases from V and 2 bases from J, with 14 bases between.